The T cell receptor beta chain under discussion was sequenced for a study of blood T cell repertoires in COVID-19. The protocol was immunoSEQ multiplex PCR, while the TCRdb copy is restricted to in-frame clones and leaves out a portion. The profile shows some 500,000 clones, roughly 88% of them singletons. This CDR3 spans 13 amino acids. V lost 1 base and J lost 3, with 4 bases in between. The germline V gene encodes CDR1 SGHAT and CDR2 FQNNGV. This TCR was sampled from a middle-aged woman who had recovered from COVID-19. Sample: PBMCs or T cells enriched from blood (not recorded which). The rearrangement joins TRBV11-2 to TRBJ1-3; no reliable D call. CDR3 residues: CASSLGYGNTIYF. The CDR3 DNA reads as TGTGCCAGCAGCTTAGGTTATGGAAACACCATATATTTT.